This entry features one T cell receptor (beta chain) sequence. Antigen unknown. This sample is part of a study of cytomegalovirus exposure and HLA in healthy donors. Findings of the study overall: A later look showed TCR association rates differing by HLA locus, highest for DRB1 and lowest for HLA-C. An ancestry cluster, one associated with Asian ancestry, reportedly showed fewer N-insertions than the approximately 650-donor mean in a later analysis. Donor immune exposure was known only as CMV serostatus. Later analysis identified a missense DCLRE1C variant that was linked to TCR beta V- and J-gene trimming.

The primer mix had 60 Vbeta and 13 Jbeta primers. Profiling relied on immunoSEQ multiplex PCR, and the TCRdb table lists in-frame clones only, not all of them. The table records 150,000 to 200,000 clones, about two thirds of them present only once. Germline loops: CDR1 LNHDA, CDR2 SQIVND (reference sequence). This CDR3 region has 13 residues. Between the trimmed V and J ends, which lost 3 bases and 1 base, there was a span of 6 bases. V and J are TRBV19 and TRBJ1-1, with D maybe TRBD1 (5 bases). The clonotype was recovered from a woman under 40 in good health and CMV-seronegative. The sample was PBMCs. Here the CDR3 reads CASSMDKNTEAFF. The CDR3 DNA follows: TGTGCCAGTAGTATGGACAAGAACACTGAAGCTTTCTTT.